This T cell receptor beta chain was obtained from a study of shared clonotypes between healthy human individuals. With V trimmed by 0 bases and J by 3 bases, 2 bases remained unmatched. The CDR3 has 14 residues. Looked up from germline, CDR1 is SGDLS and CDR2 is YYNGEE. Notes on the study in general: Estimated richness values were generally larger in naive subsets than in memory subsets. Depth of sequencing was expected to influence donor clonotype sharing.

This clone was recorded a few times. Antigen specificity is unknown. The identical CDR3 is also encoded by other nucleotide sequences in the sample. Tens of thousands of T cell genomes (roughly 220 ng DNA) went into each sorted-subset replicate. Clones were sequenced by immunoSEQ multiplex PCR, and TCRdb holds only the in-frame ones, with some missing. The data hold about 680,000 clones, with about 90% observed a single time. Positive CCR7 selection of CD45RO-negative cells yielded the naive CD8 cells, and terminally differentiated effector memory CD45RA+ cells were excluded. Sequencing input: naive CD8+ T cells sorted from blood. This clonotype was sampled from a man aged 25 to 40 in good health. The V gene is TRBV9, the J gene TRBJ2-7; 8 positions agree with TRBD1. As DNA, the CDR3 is TGTGCCAGCAGCGTAGAACAGGGGGGCTACGAGCAGTACTTC. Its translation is CASSVEQGGYEQYF.